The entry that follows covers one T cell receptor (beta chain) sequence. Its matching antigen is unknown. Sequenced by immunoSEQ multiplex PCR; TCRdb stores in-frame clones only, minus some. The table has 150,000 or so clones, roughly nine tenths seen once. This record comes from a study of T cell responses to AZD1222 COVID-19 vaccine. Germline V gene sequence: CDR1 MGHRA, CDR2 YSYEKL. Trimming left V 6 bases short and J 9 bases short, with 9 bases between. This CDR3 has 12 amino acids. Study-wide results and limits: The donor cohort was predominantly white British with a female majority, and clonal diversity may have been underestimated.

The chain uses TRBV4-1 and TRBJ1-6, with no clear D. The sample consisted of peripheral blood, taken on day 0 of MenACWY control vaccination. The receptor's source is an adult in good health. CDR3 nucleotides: TGCGCCAGCAGGGGCCGGAGTTCACCCCTCCACTTT. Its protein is CASRGRSSPLHF.